This entry lists 8 T cell receptor beta chains sequenced from one sample in a study of shared clonotypes between healthy human individuals. This table comes from immunoSEQ multiplex PCR, and its TCRdb copy is limited to in-frame clones, with some not included. The repertoire holds roughly 1,000,000 clones, with approximately 78% as singletons. What was sequenced was memory CD4+ T cells from PBMCs. Described subset: CD45RA-negative fraction. All receptors come from a man between 18 and 35 years old in good health. Some clones in this sample may be carry-over from other donors' samples.

This clone turned up a few times. This chain links TRBV28 with TRBJ1-2; D is ambiguous. V lost 5 bases to trimming and J lost 2 bases, with 18 bases between them. Germline CDR1 MDHEN, CDR2 SYDVKM. This CDR3 is built from 16 residues. The CDR3 bases are TGTGCCAGCAGTCGACCTCTTGGGTTGGGGAACTATGGCTACACCTTC. Amino acid sequence: CASSRPLGLGNYGYTF.

The chain employs TRBV30 and TRBJ1-3, with a tentative D call TRBD1 (5 bases). This CDR3 is built from 14 residues. V shed 1 base and J shed 0 bases, with 7 bases lying between them. Germline CDR1 reads GTSNPN; CDR2 reads SVGIG (reference sequence). The CDR3 sequence: CAWSEGLSGNTIYF. DNA of the CDR3: TGTGCCTGGAGTGAGGGACTCTCTGGAAACACCATATATTTT.

This clone was picked up one time. In nucleotides, the CDR3 is TGCAGCGTTGAAGACCCCAGGGGGCCCAGCTGCACCTTC. It is translated as CSVEDPRGPSCTF. The chain combines TRBV29-1 with TRBJ1-2; TRBD1 agrees at 8 bases. Germline V gene lookup returns CDR1 SQVTM and CDR2 ANQGSEA. V shed 0 bases, J shed 13 bases, and the junction held 10 bases outside the gene matches. The CDR3 is 13 amino acids.

The chain has TRBV7-2 and TRBJ2-1; 14 nucleotides match TRBD2. The CDR3 totals 15 residues. Germline values: CDR1 SGHTA, CDR2 FQGNSA. With 1 base clipped from V and 7 bases from J, the junction kept 0 bases outside the gene matches. CDR3 nucleotide sequence: TGTGCCAGCAGCTTAGGGACTAGCGGGAGGAATGAGCAGTTCTTC. The encoded protein is CASSLGTSGRNEQFF.

This sequence joins TRBV21-1 and TRBJ2-7; the D call in the table, TRBD2, was not verified against the DNA. TRBV21-1 is classified as a pseudogene. The CDR3 runs to 18 residues. CDR3 nucleotides: TGTGCCAGCATCAAATTTCGGGGGGCCCCCAGTCAGACCTACGAGCAGTACTTC. It codes for CASIKFRGAPSQTYEQYF.

This chain links TRBV2 with TRBJ1-5, with a weak D call TRBD1 (6 bases). CDR3 length equals 13 residues. Trimming took 6 bases from V and 7 from J, leaving 13 bases between them. Germline assignment: CDR1 SNHLY and CDR2 FYNNEI. Written as DNA, the CDR3 is TGTGCCAGCAGAGGGGGGTTAAGACAGCCCCAGCATTTT. It specifies CASRGGLRQPQHF. Supplemented by reference TRBV2 and TRBJ1-5, the full variable domain reads EPEVTQTPSHQVTQMGQEVILRCVPISNHLYFYWYRQILGQKVEFLVSFYNNEISEKSEIFDDQFSVERPDGSNFTLKIRSTKLEDSAMYFCASRGGLRQPQHFGDGTRLSIL.

This chain uses TRBV10-2 with TRBJ2-3; 15 bases line up with TRBD2. After removal of 10 bases from V and 1 base from J, the junction contained 6 bases not matched to a gene. This CDR3 contains 16 residues. Germline-derived CDR1 and CDR2 are WSHSY and SAAADI. CDR3 protein: CATGLAGGPGTDTQYF. The CDR3 DNA reads TGCGCCACCGGACTAGCGGGAGGGCCTGGCACAGATACGCAGTATTTT.

This chain uses TRBV18 with TRBJ1-1; the D is unclear. Germline V gene lookup returns CDR1 KGHSH and CDR2 LQKENI. The V end was cut by 0 bases, the J end by 10 bases, with 15 bases between. The CDR3 extends over 14 amino acids. CDR3 amino acids: CASSPPGRSIGAFF. The CDR3 nucleotides read TGTGCCAGCTCACCACCGGGAAGAAGTATTGGAGCTTTCTTT.